Listed below are T cell receptor beta chains from one sample, sequenced in a study of blood T cell repertoires in COVID-19. TCRdb's copy holds only in-frame clones and misses some; the assay was immunoSEQ multiplex PCR. The sample contains tens of thousands of clones, 85% to 90% of which appear only once. The sample comprised peripheral blood. These TCRs come from a man in his 70s with active or convalescent COVID-19. CDR3s include the opening cysteine and the closing phenylalanine or tryptophan. The order of the fields is D gene, clone size, V gene, J gene, CDR3 DNA, CDR3 protein. D genes are given only for firm matches. Only some rows state a clone size, as once, few, many or a class for expanded clones.

>-|-|TRBV25-1|TRBJ2-7
TGTGCCAGCAGTGTCCGACAGGTCCAAACCTACGAGCAGTACTTC
CASSVRQVQTYEQYF
>-|-|TRBV2|TRBJ2-7
TGTGCCAGCAGTGAAGCGGGACACTACGAGCAGTACTTC
CASSEAGHYEQYF
>-|-|TRBV4-3|TRBJ1-2
TGCGCCAGCAGCCAAGAGGCGGCGGGAGCCCGTGGCTACACCTTC
CASSQEAAGARGYTF
>-|-|TRBV19|TRBJ1-5
TGTGCCAGTAGTACGAACACACTCGGTTACACAGGGTATAGCAATCAGCCCCAGCATTTT
CASSTNTLGYTGYSNQPQHF
>-|-|TRBV3-1/TRBV3-2|TRBJ1-4
TGTGCCAGCAGCCCAACCCGACATGCAACTAATGAAAAACTGTTTTTT
CASSPTRHATNEKLFF
>TRBD1|once|TRBV6-2/TRBV6-3|TRBJ1-2
TGTGCCAGCACCCCGACAGGGTCCGGCTACACCTTC
CASTPTGSGYTF
>-|-|TRBV19|TRBJ2-5
TGTGCCAGTAGCCCCGTTCAACCACGAGCGTCCCAGTACTTC
CASSPVQPRASQYF
>TRBD2|-|TRBV9|TRBJ2-3
TGTGCCAGCAGCGGGGGGGGACTAGGGTACGATACGCAGTATTTT
CASSGGGLGYDTQYF
>-|-|TRBV6-5|TRBJ1-2
TGTGCCAGCACACTCAACTATGGCTACACCTTC
CASTLNYGYTF
>-|-|TRBV7-3|TRBJ2-3
TGTGCCAGCAGCCTCGGGAAGAGCACAGATACGCAGTATTTT
CASSLGKSTDTQYF
>TRBD1|-|TRBV28|TRBJ1-1
TGTGCCAGCAGTACCCAGGGGGCCGGGAACACTGAAGCTTTCTTT
CASSTQGAGNTEAFF
>-|-|TRBV7-8|TRBJ2-5
TGTGCCACAGCAGCTTTCCCGACAGGAGGACAAGAGACCCAGTACTTC
CATAAFPTGGQETQYF
>-|-|TRBV6-5|TRBJ1-3
TGTGCCAGCAAGAATGGGGGCTGGTCTGGAAACACCATATATTTT
CASKNGGWSGNTIYF
>TRBD1|-|TRBV7-2|TRBJ2-2
TGTGCCAGCAGGTGGGGACAGGGGAACACCGGGGAGCTGTTTTTT
CASRWGQGNTGELFF
>-|once|TRBV5-4|TRBJ1-1
TGTGCCAGCAGCTTGGTAAGTGCAGGGCGCACTGAAGCTTTCTTT
CASSLVSAGRTEAFF
>-|once|TRBV28|TRBJ2-7
TGTGCCAGCAGTTTGTTCTCAGGATCCTACGAGCAGTACTTC
CASSLFSGSYEQYF
>-|once|TRBV5-5|TRBJ2-1
TGTGCCAGCAGCTTGGCCTCGTCAGTCTCCTACAATGAGCAGTTCTTC
CASSLASSVSYNEQFF
>TRBD1|-|TRBV5-1|TRBJ2-7
TGCGCCAGCAGCTTGGACGGGACAGGAAGGCGCGAGCAGTACTTC
CASSLDGTGRREQYF
>-|-|TRBV27|TRBJ2-7
TGTGCCAGCAGTATGGGACTTCCCCTATACTACGAGCAGTACTTC
CASSMGLPLYYEQYF
>TRBD2|few|TRBV5-4|TRBJ2-7
TGTGCCAGCAGCTTGGCAGGTAGCGGGATTTCCTACGAGCAGTACTTC
CASSLAGSGISYEQYF
>TRBD1|-|TRBV5-1|TRBJ1-4
TGCGCCAGCAGGGGGACAGGGGGAACTAATGAAAAACTGTTTTTT
CASRGTGGTNEKLFF
>TRBD1|-|TRBV11-2|TRBJ2-7
TGTGCCAGCAGCCAGATGACAGGGCTTAGAGGGGAGCAGTACTTC
CASSQMTGLRGEQYF
>TRBD2|-|TRBV3-1/TRBV3-2|TRBJ2-3
TGTGCCAGCAGCCCTACCCTAGCGGGAGGGATTACAGATACGCAGTATTTT
CASSPTLAGGITDTQYF
>TRBD1|-|TRBV5-5|TRBJ1-5
TGTGCCAGCAGCAGGGGGCGAAATCCTGGGCAGCCCCAGCATTTT
CASSRGRNPGQPQHF
>-|-|TRBV9|TRBJ2-7
TGTGCCAGCAGCCCTGGACAGACCTCCTACGAGCAGTACTTC
CASSPGQTSYEQYF
>TRBD1|-|TRBV27|TRBJ2-1
TGTGCCAGCAGTCCCCAGGGACAGGGAGGTTACAATGAGCAGTTCTTC
CASSPQGQGGYNEQFF
>TRBD1|-|TRBV2|TRBJ2-4
TGTGCCAGCATGGACAGGGCAAAAAACATTCAGTACTTC
CASMDRAKNIQYF
>TRBD1|-|TRBV29-1|TRBJ1-1
TGCAGCGTACAACCCGGACAGGGGAACACTGAAGCTTTCTTT
CSVQPGQGNTEAFF
>-|-|TRBV28|TRBJ1-5
TGTGCCAGCAGGCCTTCCGCAGGGTATCATCAGCCCCAGCATTTT
CASRPSAGYHQPQHF
>TRBD1|-|TRBV18|TRBJ1-3
TGTGCCAGCTCACTAGGACAGGCGTACTCTGGAAACACCATATATTTT
CASSLGQAYSGNTIYF
>-|-|TRBV30|TRBJ1-5
TGTGCCTGGAGTCCTCAGGGTAATCAGCCCCAGCATTTT
CAWSPQGNQPQHF
>-|-|TRBV7-9|TRBJ1-1
TGTGCCAGCAGAGCGCGGGCGACTGAAGCTTTCTTT
CASRARATEAFF
>TRBD2|-|TRBV2|TRBJ2-3
TGTGCCAGCAGTACGGGACTAGTCGGCACAGATACGCAGTATTTT
CASSTGLVGTDTQYF